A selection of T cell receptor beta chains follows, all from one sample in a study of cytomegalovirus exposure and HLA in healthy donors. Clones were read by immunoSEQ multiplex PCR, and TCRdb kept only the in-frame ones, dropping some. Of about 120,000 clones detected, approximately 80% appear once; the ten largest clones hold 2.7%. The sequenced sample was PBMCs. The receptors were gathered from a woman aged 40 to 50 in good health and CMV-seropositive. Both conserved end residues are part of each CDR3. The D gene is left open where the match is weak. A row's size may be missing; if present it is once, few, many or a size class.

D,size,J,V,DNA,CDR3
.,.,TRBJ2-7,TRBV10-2,TGCGCCAGCAGTGCCAGGTCCAACTCCTACGAGCAGTACTTC,CASSARSNSYEQYF
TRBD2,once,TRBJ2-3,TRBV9,TGTGCCAGCAGCGTATTTGGGAGGGGAACAGATACGCAGTATTTT,CASSVFGRGTDTQYF
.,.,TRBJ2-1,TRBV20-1,TGCAGTGCTAGCAACTACAATGAGCAGTTCTTC,CSASNYNEQFF
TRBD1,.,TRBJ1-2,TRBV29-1,TGCAGCGTTCGAACAGGGGACTTCGATAACTATGGCTACACCTTC,CSVRTGDFDNYGYTF
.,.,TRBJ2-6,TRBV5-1,TGCGCCAGCAGCTTAGAGGACATCAACTCTGGGGCCAACGTCCTGACTTTC,CASSLEDINSGANVLTF
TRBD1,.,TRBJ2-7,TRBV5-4,TGTGCCAGCAGCCAATTGGGACAGGGGAGTCGCGAGCAGTACTTC,CASSQLGQGSREQYF
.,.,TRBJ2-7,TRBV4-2,TGTGCCAGCAGCCCTGGTCGCAGGCCCTACGAGCAGTACTTC,CASSPGRRPYEQYF
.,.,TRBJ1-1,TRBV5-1,TGCGCCAGCAGCTTGGATGGCGGAGGCAACTCTGAAGCTTTCTTT,CASSLDGGGNSEAFF
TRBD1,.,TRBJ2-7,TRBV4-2,TGTGCCAGCAGCCAGAGGGACAGGGGCTCCTACGAGCAGTACTTC,CASSQRDRGSYEQYF
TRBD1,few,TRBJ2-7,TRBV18,TGTGCCAGCTCACCGCCAGCGACAGGGCTCAACGAGCAGTACTTC,CASSPPATGLNEQYF
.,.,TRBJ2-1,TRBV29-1,TGCAGCGTTGAAGAAGGAGCGTGGGGGGAGGCGTTCTTC,CSVEEGAWGEAFF
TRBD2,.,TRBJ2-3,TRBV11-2,TGTGCCAGCAGCTTAATCGGGGGGAGTGCAGATACGCAGTATTTT,CASSLIGGSADTQYF
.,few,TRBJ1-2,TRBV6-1,TGTGCCAGCAGTGGCTCCCCTGGGACATTTCCTTCCTATGGCTACACCTTC,CASSGSPGTFPSYGYTF
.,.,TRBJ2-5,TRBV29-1,TGCAGCGTTGGGGCGGGCGGGCAAGAGACCCAGTACTTC,CSVGAGGQETQYF
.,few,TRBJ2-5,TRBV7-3,TGTGCCAGCAGCTTGTTCCCCCTCCAAGAGACCCAGTACTTC,CASSLFPLQETQYF
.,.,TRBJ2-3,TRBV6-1,TGTGCCAGCATGTTGGGCAGTCTCACAGATACGCAGTATTTT,CASMLGSLTDTQYF
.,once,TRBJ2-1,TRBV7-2,TGTGCCAGCAGCGCGACCGGAGGCAGACATGAGCAGTTCTTC,CASSATGGRHEQFF
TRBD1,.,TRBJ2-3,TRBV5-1,TGCGCCAGCAGCTTGGGATGGGAGACAGGGATTGGCGACACAGATACGCAGTATTTT,CASSLGWETGIGDTDTQYF
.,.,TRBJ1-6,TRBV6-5,TGTGCCAGCAGTCCCGACAGAAACACTAATTCACCCCTCCACTTT,CASSPDRNTNSPLHF
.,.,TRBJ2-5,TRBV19,TGTGCCAGTAGTATACGCTCTGGCCAGGGGCAAGAGACCCAGTACTTC,CASSIRSGQGQETQYF
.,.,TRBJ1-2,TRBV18,TGTGCCAGCTCACCAGACCTTTCGGGAGGCTACACCTTC,CASSPDLSGGYTF
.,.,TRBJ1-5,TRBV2,TGTGCCAGCAGTGTGAGGTCGAGCAATCAGCCCCAGCATTTT,CASSVRSSNQPQHF
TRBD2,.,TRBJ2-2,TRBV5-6,TGTGCCAGCAGCACGTCCGGGACTAGGGCCACCGGGGAGCTGTTTTTT,CASSTSGTRATGELFF
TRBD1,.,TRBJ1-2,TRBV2,TGTGCCAGCAGTACCGAGGACAGGGGAGGCTATGGCTACACCTTC,CASSTEDRGGYGYTF
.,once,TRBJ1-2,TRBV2,TGTGCCAGCACTGGAGTCGAGACCTATGGCTACACCTTC,CASTGVETYGYTF
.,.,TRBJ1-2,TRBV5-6,TGTGCCAGCAGCTTGCAAATTTACAGGGCCCCCTCTAACTATGGCTACACCTTC,CASSLQIYRAPSNYGYTF
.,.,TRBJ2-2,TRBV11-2,TGTGCCAGCAGCCCAGGGACAACCGGGGAGCTGTTTTTT,CASSPGTTGELFF
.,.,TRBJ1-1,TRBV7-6,TGTGCCAGCAGTGGGGGGGGCACTGAAGCTTTCTTT,CASSGGGTEAFF
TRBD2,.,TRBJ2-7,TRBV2,TGTGCCAGCAGGGGCGGAACTAGCGGGGGACCCTACGAGCAGTACTTC,CASRGGTSGGPYEQYF
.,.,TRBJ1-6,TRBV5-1,TGCGCCAGCAGCTTGCAGGGCGGTAATTCACCCCTCCACTTT,CASSLQGGNSPLHF
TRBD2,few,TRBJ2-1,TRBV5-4,TGTGCCAGCAGCTTGGGACTAGCGGGTTACAATGAGCAGTTCTTC,CASSLGLAGYNEQFF
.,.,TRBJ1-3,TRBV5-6,TGTGCCAGCAGCTGGACAGGAAACACCATATATTTT,CASSWTGNTIYF
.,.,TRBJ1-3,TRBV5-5,TGTGCCAGCAGCCCCACAGGACAACCCTCTGGAAACACCATATATTTT,CASSPTGQPSGNTIYF
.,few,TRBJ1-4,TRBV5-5,TGTGCCAGCAGCCGAATGGGGGCAGGTGAAAAACTGTTTTTT,CASSRMGAGEKLFF
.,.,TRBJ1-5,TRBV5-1,TGCGCCAGCAGCCCCCGCGGGGGGGGCCAAGAGCCCCAGCATTTT,CASSPRGGGQEPQHF
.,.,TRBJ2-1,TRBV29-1,TGCAGCGTTGAAGGTCCGGGACAAGCTTCCTACAATGAGCAGTTCTTC,CSVEGPGQASYNEQFF
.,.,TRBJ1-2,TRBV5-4,TGTGCCAGCAGCCGGCGGGAGGGTACTAACTATGGCTACACCTTC,CASSRREGTNYGYTF
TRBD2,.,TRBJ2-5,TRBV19,TGTGCCAGTAGTAGGCGTGGACTAGCGTACCAAGAGACCCAGTACTTC,CASSRRGLAYQETQYF
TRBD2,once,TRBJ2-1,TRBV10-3,TGTGCCATAGAGGCTAGCGGGAGGGCCCGGAATGAGCAGTTCTTC,CAIEASGRARNEQFF
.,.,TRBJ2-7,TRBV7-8,TGTGCCAGCAGCTTAATCCGGAGCTCCTACGAGCAGTACTTC,CASSLIRSSYEQYF
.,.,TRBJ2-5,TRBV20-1,TGCAGTGCTAGGATCCAGGAGACCCAGTACTTC,CSARIQETQYF
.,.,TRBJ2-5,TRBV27,TGTGCCAGCAGTGCTCCAAGTACAGGGTGGAAGACCCAGTACTTC,CASSAPSTGWKTQYF
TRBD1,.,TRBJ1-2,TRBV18,TGTGCCAGCTCACCCGCTACAGGGGGAGATGGCTACACCTTC,CASSPATGGDGYTF
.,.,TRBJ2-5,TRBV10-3,TGTGCCATCAGTGAGGGCAGGGCCCAAGAGACCCAGTACTTC,CAISEGRAQETQYF
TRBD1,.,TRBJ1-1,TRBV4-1,TGCGCCAGCAGCCGACAGGGAGACACTGAAGCTTTCTTT,CASSRQGDTEAFF
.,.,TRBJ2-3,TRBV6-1,TGTGCCAGCAGTGAAGCGCCTAGTCAGCATACGCAGTATTTT,CASSEAPSQHTQYF
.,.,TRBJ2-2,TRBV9,TGTGCCAGCAGCGTAGCTGGAGGCCCCTCACCCGGGGAGCTGTTTTTT,CASSVAGGPSPGELFF
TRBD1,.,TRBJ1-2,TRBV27,TGTGCCAGCAGTTTAAGAAGTGGACAGGCTTACTATGGCTACACCTTC,CASSLRSGQAYYGYTF
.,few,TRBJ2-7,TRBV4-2,TGTGCCAGCAGCACCACCCGGAGGTCAAGTCCCTACGAGCAGTACTTC,CASSTTRRSSPYEQYF